This record looks at one T cell receptor beta chain sequence and its context. The table came from immunoSEQ multiplex PCR; TCRdb's copy has only in-frame clones and leaves some out. This sample has about 2.1 million clones, with 85% to 95% found just once. Trimming cost V 4 bases and J 0 bases; bases outside gene matches: 9. CDR1 is SNHLY, CDR2 FYNNEI, per germline. The CDR3 has 17 residues. The sample comes from a study of shared clonotypes between healthy human individuals. Positive CCR7 selection of CD45RO-negative cells yielded the naive CD8 cells, and terminally differentiated effector memory CD45RA+ cells were excluded.

The chain carries TRBV2 and TRBJ1-5; 7 nucleotides line up with TRBD1. The specimen was naive CD8+ T cells from PBMCs. The receptor comes from a man aged 18 to 29 in good health. Some clones in this sample may be carry-over from other donors' samples. CDR3 residues: CASSVTGEAYSNQPQHF. In DNA form, the CDR3 reads TGTGCCAGCAGTGTTACAGGGGAGGCTTATAGCAATCAGCCCCAGCATTTT.